The next 32 T cell receptor beta chains were all read from a single sample in a study of blood T cell repertoires in COVID-19. The data were produced by immunoSEQ multiplex PCR, yet TCRdb's version contains in-frame clones alone and is incomplete. Here the sample spans some 190,000 clones, about 80% being singletons. Sequenced material: peripheral blood. These receptors all stem from a woman aged 55-70 years with COVID-19, enrolled during active disease.

This clone has a handful of counts. The chain recombines TRBV6-7 with TRBJ2-1; TRBD2 matches at 12 bases. TRBV6-7 is recorded as an ORF, its role being uncertain. The CDR3 loop spans 16 amino acids. Trimming removed 3 bases from V and 5 bases from J; junction bases left unmatched: 5. The CDR3 loop is CASSYSGLAGNNEQFF. The DNA for the CDR3 is TGTGCCAGCAGTTATTCGGGACTAGCGGGTAACAATGAGCAGTTCTTC.

The chain links TRBV10-1 to TRBJ1-4; tentative D call: TRBD1 (5 bases). The germline gives CDR1 WNHNN, CDR2 SYGVQD (reference sequence). There are 15 residues in the CDR3. Trimming shortened V by 7 bases and J by 2 bases, and 14 bases separated the two germline ends. CDR3 residues: CASKFQGSTNEKLFF. The CDR3, as DNA: TGCGCCAGCAAATTTCAGGGTTCGACTAATGAAAAACTGTTTTTT.

This clone showed up just once. The CDR3, as DNA: TGCAGCGTTGCTTTTCGGGACAGGGGGCACCCAACTAATGAAAAACTGTTTTTT. Protein: CSVAFRDRGHPTNEKLFF. The chain uses TRBV29-1 and TRBJ1-4, with 12 bases identical to TRBD1. Trimming cost V 4 bases and J 0 bases; bases outside gene matches: 9. There are 18 residues in the CDR3. Germline lookup yields CDR1 SQVTM and CDR2 ANQGSEA.

A note on this clone: Other DNA sequences within the sample encode an identical CDR3. The chain employs TRBV10-3 and TRBJ2-7; a weak D match, TRBD1 (6 bases). Trimming took off 6 bases at V and 2 bases at J, with 11 bases between the two ends. Germline loops: CDR1 ENHRY, CDR2 SYGVKD. CDR3 size: 13 residues. CDR3 protein: CAISVRTAYEQYF. CDR3 coding DNA: TGTGCCATCAGCGTAAGGACAGCCTACGAGCAGTACTTC.

J is TRBJ2-7 and V is TRBV6-6; 7 bases map to TRBD1. The trim removed 4 bases at V and 6 bases at J, leaving 9 bases unmatched. There are 14 residues in the CDR3. CDR1 is MNHNY, CDR2 SVGAGI, per germline (reference sequence). The CDR3 DNA is TGTGCCAGCAGTTTCGGACAGGACCCTCCCGAGCAGTACTTC. This sequence encodes CASSFGQDPPEQYF.

The CDR3 sequence is CASSLDRRQPQHF. The DNA of the CDR3 is TGTGCCAGCAGCCTAGACAGACGTCAGCCCCAGCATTTT. J is TRBJ1-5 and V is TRBV12-3 or TRBV12-4, with a weak D call TRBD1 (5 bases). V dropped 6 bases and J dropped 6 bases, with 12 bases sitting between them. This CDR3 spans 13 amino acids.

The chain is built from TRBV6-5 and TRBJ1-1; D remains ambiguous. The germline CDR1 and CDR2 sequences are MNHEY and SVGAGI. The CDR3 is 14 residues long. V was clipped by 8 bases and J by 1 base, with 14 bases between them. The CDR3 protein is CASLFVAGNTEAFF. The CDR3 nucleotides read TGTGCCAGCTTATTCGTCGCGGGGAACACTGAAGCTTTCTTT.

This chain connects TRBV25-1 to TRBJ2-1, with 8 bases that match TRBD2. The CDR3 extends over 14 amino acids. Germline assignment: CDR1 MGHDK and CDR2 SYGVNS. V lost 7 bases, J lost 3 bases, and 5 bases stayed unmatched. As DNA, the CDR3 is TGTGCCAGCAAGCCTAGCGGGCTCTACAATGAGCAGTTCTTC. Its translation: CASKPSGLYNEQFF.

This clone was counted once. The chain couples TRBV7-9 to TRBJ2-5; D is perhaps TRBD1 (5 bases). This CDR3 is 14 amino acids long. Germline loops: CDR1 SEHNR, CDR2 FQNEAQ (reference sequence). Trimming shortened V by 5 bases and J by 3 bases, and 13 bases separated the two germline ends. The CDR3 loop reads CASSPTQGEETQYF. Here the CDR3 DNA reads TGTGCCAGCAGCCCAACCCAAGGGGAAGAGACCCAGTACTTC.

J is TRBJ1-6 and V is TRBV12-3 or TRBV12-4; the D gene is possibly TRBD1 (5 bases). The CDR3 extends over 12 amino acids. Trimming shortened V by 5 bases and J by 7 bases, and 6 bases separated the two germline ends. The CDR3 nucleotides read TGTGCCAGCAGTAACAGGAATTCACCCCTCCACTTT. Amino acids: CASSNRNSPLHF.

V and J are TRBV29-1 and TRBJ2-1, with TRBD1 identical over 7 bases. V was pared by 8 bases and J by 2 bases, with 9 bases of the junction left unmatched. The CDR3 totals 14 residues. From germline, CDR1 is SQVTM and CDR2 ANQGSEA. The CDR3 bases are TGCAGCACAAACGGACAGGTTCCCTACAATGAGCAGTTCTTC. Translating gives CSTNGQVPYNEQFF.

This chain links TRBV7-2 with TRBJ2-5, with a possible D match to TRBD2 (5 bases). Germline-derived CDR1 and CDR2 are SGHTA and FQGNSA. The CDR3 is made up of 16 amino acids. The V and J ends lost 1 base and 2 bases respectively, with 14 bases between them. The chain's CDR3 is CASSLGNPGRQETQYF. The CDR3 DNA follows: TGTGCCAGCAGCTTAGGTAATCCGGGGAGACAAGAGACCCAGTACTTC.

The chain has TRBV7-6 and TRBJ2-3; D call uncertain. Germline-derived CDR1 and CDR2 are SGHVS and FNYEAQ. The CDR3 is 12 residues long. Trimming pared 0 bases from V and 5 bases from J, leaving 3 bases between. The CDR3 DNA reads TGTGCCAGCAGCTTAGCGAGAGATACGCAGTATTTT. Protein: CASSLARDTQYF.

The rearrangement joins TRBV3-1 (or the pseudogene TRBV3-2) to TRBJ2-7; TRBD2 aligns across 11 bases. The CDR3 sequence is 16 residues long. Trimming cost V 0 bases and J 7 bases; bases outside gene matches: 8. Germline V gene data show CDR1 as LGHDT and CDR2 as YNNKEL (reference sequence). The DNA of the CDR3 is TGTGCCAGCAGCCAAGAGTACACTAGCGGGAGCAGGGAGCAGTACTTC. Translation gives CASSQEYTSGSREQYF.

The chain recombines TRBV29-1 with TRBJ2-1, with 7 bases fitting TRBD1. The J segment lost 5 bases and the V segment lost 6 bases, leaving 4 bases of the junction unmatched. CDR1 and CDR2 (germline): SQVTM, ANQGSEA. The CDR3 sequence is 12 residues long. The CDR3 bases are TGCAGCGTCCGGGACAGTGACAATGAGCAGTTCTTC. Translation gives CSVRDSDNEQFF.

This chain joins TRBV10-1 and TRBJ2-4, with D tentatively TRBD1 (6 bases). The V end was cut by 8 bases, the J end by 3 bases, with 14 bases between. The CDR3 has 14 residues. In germline, CDR1 is WNHNN, CDR2 SYGVQD (reference sequence). The CDR3 protein is CASPEARGKNIQYF. The CDR3 nucleotides read TGCGCCAGCCCCGAGGCCAGGGGCAAAAACATTCAGTACTTC.

The chain combines TRBV5-1 with TRBJ1-3, with 8 bases aligning to TRBD1. V shed 1 base and J 4 bases; nucleotides not matched to a gene: 10. The V gene's germline CDR1 is SGHRS and CDR2 YFSETQ. CDR3 length: 17 residues. CDR3 amino acids: CASSLNPTGDSGNTIYF. The CDR3 DNA is TGCGCCAGCAGCTTGAATCCGACAGGGGATTCGGGAAACACCATATATTTT.

This clone has just a few counts. The chain joins TRBV29-1 to TRBJ1-1, with 11 bases that match TRBD1. Germline CDR1 and CDR2: SQVTM and ANQGSEA. V lost 1 base to trimming and J lost 4 bases; unmatched junction nucleotides: 5. The CDR3 loop spans 15 amino acids. CDR3: CSVEGTGGGGTEAFF. As DNA, the CDR3 is TGCAGCGTTGAAGGGACAGGGGGCGGGGGCACTGAAGCTTTCTTT.

J is TRBJ1-2 and V is TRBV6-5; TRBD1 matches at 7 bases. Unmatched junction bases numbered 9, after V lost 7 bases and J lost 1 base. The germline gives CDR1 MNHEY, CDR2 SVGAGI. The CDR3 runs to 15 residues. CDR3: CASNLEGTVNYGYTF. As DNA, the CDR3 is TGTGCCAGCAACCTAGAGGGGACAGTTAACTATGGCTACACCTTC.

This rearrangement joins TRBV9 to TRBJ1-5; 8 bases fit TRBD1. Germline V CDR1 and CDR2: SGDLS, YYNGEE. J was trimmed by 5 bases and V by 0 bases; bases with no gene match: 10. The CDR3 extends over 17 amino acids. In nucleotides, the CDR3 is TGTGCCAGCAGCGTAGCTTTGGACAGGGACGGCGATCAGCCCCAGCATTTT. Translation gives CASSVALDRDGDQPQHF. Supplemented by reference TRBV9 and TRBJ1-5, the full variable domain reads DSGVTQTPKHLITATGQRVTLRCSPRSGDLSVYWYQQSLDQGLQFLIQYYNGEERAKGNILERFSAQQFPDLHSELNLSSLELGDSALYFCASSVALDRDGDQPQHFGDGTRLSIL.

The V gene is TRBV5-6, the J gene TRBJ1-4; tentatively, D is TRBD1 (5 bases). V was clipped by 1 base and J by 5 bases, with 9 bases between them. Germline assignment: CDR1 SGHDT and CDR2 YYEEEE. The length of the CDR3 is 14 residues. The DNA for the CDR3 is TGTGCCAGCAGCTTGCCCGGGGGGAATGAAAAACTGTTTTTT. Its protein is CASSLPGGNEKLFF. Variable domain in full (rest from reference TRBV5-6 and TRBJ1-4): DAGVTQSPTHLIKTRGQQVTLRCSPKSGHDTVSWYQQALGQGPQFIFQYYEEEERQRGNFPDRFSGHQFPNYSSELNVNALLLGDSALYLCASSLPGGNEKLFFGSGTQLSVL.

The V gene is TRBV9, the J gene TRBJ1-1, with D possibly matching TRBD1 (5 bases). This CDR3 has 13 residues. From germline, CDR1 is SGDLS and CDR2 YYNGEE. V lost 3 bases, J lost 4 bases, and 10 bases lay in between. The CDR3 DNA sequence: TGTGCCAGCAGCGCAGGGTTGGGCACTGAAGCTTTCTTT. It is translated as CASSAGLGTEAFF.

Concerning this clone: The junction departs from the called germline gene at one end, perhaps through a read error. This chain joins TRBV2 and TRBJ1-4, with D possibly being TRBD1 (5 bases). The CDR3 is made up of 11 amino acids. The germline gives CDR1 SNHLY, CDR2 FYNNEI. The CDR3 loop reads CASSEASRVRF. Written as DNA, the CDR3 is TGTGCCAGCAGTGAAGCATCCAGGGTGCGATTT.

The chain employs TRBV18 and TRBJ1-2, with 9 bases identical to TRBD1. CDR1 and CDR2 from the germline V gene are KGHSH and LQKENI. This CDR3 region has 16 residues. The J segment lost 4 bases and the V segment lost 1 base, leaving 7 bases of the junction unmatched. The CDR3 bases are TGTGCCAGCTCACCACGGGACAGGGTCGTATCCTATGGCTACACCTTC. Translated: CASSPRDRVVSYGYTF.

This chain uses TRBV29-1 with TRBJ1-5, with D maybe TRBD1 (5 bases). Germline CDR1 is SQVTM and CDR2 is ANQGSEA. There are 16 residues in the CDR3. The V end was cut by 6 bases, the J end by 0 bases, with 18 bases between. This CDR3 is CSVVGHDSNSNQPQHF. The CDR3 DNA reads TGCAGCGTGGTAGGCCACGACAGTAATAGCAATCAGCCCCAGCATTTT.

This chain links TRBV6-6 with TRBJ1-1, with a tentative D call TRBD1 (5 bases). The CDR3 consists of 16 residues. The V gene lost 2 bases and the J gene lost 0 bases, with 13 bases spanning the gap. Germline-derived CDR1 and CDR2 are MNHNY and SVGAGI (reference sequence). The chain's CDR3 is CASSYGQGRMNTEAFF. The CDR3 DNA follows: TGTGCCAGCAGTTACGGGCAGGGCCGCATGAACACTGAAGCTTTCTTT.

V and J are TRBV7-9 and TRBJ1-2; D remains unclear. V lost 5 bases, J lost 6 bases, and 10 bases lay in between. The CDR3 extends over 12 amino acids. Germline lookup yields CDR1 SEHNR and CDR2 FQNEAQ (reference sequence). In DNA form, the CDR3 reads TGTGCCAGCAGCACAGCCCTGGATGGCTACACCTTC. Its protein product is CASSTALDGYTF.

The chain couples TRBV29-1 to TRBJ1-4, with D tentatively TRBD1 (6 bases). Germline loops: CDR1 SQVTM, CDR2 ANQGSEA. Trimming took 8 bases from V and 6 from J, leaving 19 bases between them. The CDR3 spans 14 residues. This chain's CDR3 is CSYNERGADEKLFF. CDR3 DNA sequence: TGCAGCTACAACGAGCGGGGGGCGGATGAAAAACTGTTTTTT.

The chain combines TRBV28 with TRBJ1-2; TRBD1 matches 8 bases. Per the germline V gene, CDR1 is MDHEN and CDR2 is SYDVKM. V shed 6 bases and J 6 bases; nucleotides not matched to a gene: 3. This CDR3 has 12 residues. The DNA of the CDR3 is TGTGCCAGCAGGGAGACAGGGGATGGCTACACCTTC. Protein product: CASRETGDGYTF.

CDR3 coding DNA: TGTGCCAGCAGCTTAGACCAGGGGGCAGATACGCAGTATTTT. Its protein product is CASSLDQGADTQYF. This rearrangement joins TRBV7-8 to TRBJ2-3, with 7 positions matching TRBD1. Looked up from germline, CDR1 is SGHVS and CDR2 is FQNEAQ. This CDR3 contains 14 residues. V dropped 1 base and J dropped 4; count of bases not matched to a gene: 2.

The chain joins TRBV24-1 to TRBJ1-5; 7 bases map to TRBD1. CDR1 is KGHDR and CDR2 is SFDVKD in the germline V gene. With 4 bases clipped from V and 6 bases from J, the junction kept 5 bases outside the gene matches. The CDR3 loop spans 14 amino acids. The CDR3 bases are TGTGCCACCAGTGACCCTGGGACAGCTCAGCCCCAGCATTTT. This encodes CATSDPGTAQPQHF.

This clone was detected once. The V and J genes are TRBV6-5 and TRBJ2-1; TRBD2 matches 7 bases. After removal of 0 bases from V and 0 bases from J, the junction contained 2 bases not matched to a gene. Germline V gene data show CDR1 as MNHEY and CDR2 as SVGAGI. The CDR3 is 16 residues long. In nucleotides, the CDR3 is TGTGCCAGCAGTTACTCGGGCGGGAGCTCCTACAATGAGCAGTTCTTC. Translated, it gives CASSYSGGSSYNEQFF.